Below, 13 T cell receptor beta chains from the same sample are listed, as sequenced in a study of T cell responses to AZD1222 COVID-19 vaccine. Measured with immunoSEQ multiplex PCR; TCRdb has only the in-frame clones, and not every one. The repertoire holds under 150,000 clones, with approximately 92% as singletons. Here the sequenced sample was peripheral blood, taken on day 0 of AZD1222 vaccination. These receptor sequences come from an adult in good health.

This chain joins TRBV29-1 and TRBJ1-4, with D possibly TRBD1 on 5 matching bases. Trimming pared 0 bases from V and 7 bases from J, leaving 12 bases between. CDR3 length equals 14 residues. Germline values: CDR1 SQVTM, CDR2 ANQGSEA. CDR3 coding DNA: TGCAGCGTTGAAGATCCGGGGGATGCTGAAAAACTGTTTTTT. Amino acid sequence: CSVEDPGDAEKLFF.

The chain couples TRBV5-4 to TRBJ1-4, with D tentatively TRBD1 (6 bases). Looked up from germline, CDR1 is SGHNT and CDR2 is YYREEE (reference sequence). This CDR3 has 17 residues. V was shortened by 2 bases and J by 5 bases, with 19 bases between the two germline ends. This chain's CDR3 is CASSFDALQGGNEKLFF. The CDR3 region has the DNA TGTGCCAGCAGCTTCGATGCCCTACAGGGCGGGAATGAAAAACTGTTTTTT.

This clone appeared a single time. The chain combines TRBV10-3 with TRBJ1-3, with 8 bases identical to TRBD1. Germline lookup yields CDR1 ENHRY and CDR2 SYGVKD. CDR3 length: 16 amino acids. V shed 8 bases, J shed 0 bases, and the junction held 9 bases outside the gene matches. CDR3 DNA sequence: TGTGCCATCGGGCGGGACAGGCCGAGCTCTGGAAACACCATATATTTT. Protein: CAIGRDRPSSGNTIYF.

J is TRBJ2-2 and V is TRBV28, with unresolved D. With 5 bases removed from V and 1 base from J, the gap between germline ends came to 5 bases. The CDR3 length is 13 residues. Per the germline V gene, CDR1 is MDHEN and CDR2 is SYDVKM. Here the CDR3 DNA reads TGTGCCAGCAGTGTGGGGAACACCGGGGAGCTGTTTTTT. As protein: CASSVGNTGELFF.

The chain uses TRBV6-6 and TRBJ2-7; 7 bases are a match to TRBD2. V dropped 1 base and J dropped 6; count of bases not matched to a gene: 9. The CDR3 loop spans 15 amino acids. Germline assignment: CDR1 MNHNY and CDR2 SVGAGI (reference sequence). The CDR3 DNA follows: TGTGCCAGCAGTTACTGGTGGACTAGTGGATCCGAGCAGTACTTC. This codes for CASSYWWTSGSEQYF.

V is TRBV2 and J is TRBJ1-6; maybe TRBD1 (5 bases). The V and J ends lost 5 bases and 0 bases respectively, with 8 bases between them. Germline V gene sequence: CDR1 SNHLY, CDR2 FYNNEI. The CDR3 covers 15 residues. CDR3 residues: CASSSGNSYNSPLHF. The CDR3 region has the DNA TGTGCCAGCAGTTCAGGGAACTCCTATAATTCACCCCTCCACTTT.

This rearrangement joins TRBV4-2 to TRBJ2-1, with 10 bases matching TRBD1. The junction had 8 bases not matched to a gene; V was cut back by 4 bases and J by 8 bases. The CDR3 runs 15 residues. Germline assignment: CDR1 LGHNA and CDR2 YNFKEQ. CDR3 in DNA: TGTGCCAGCAGCCGTCCTGGACAGGGGGGCGATGAGCAGTTCTTC. This translates into CASSRPGQGGDEQFF.

The chain carries TRBV7-6 and TRBJ2-1; weak D call: TRBD2 (6 bases). There are 11 residues in the CDR3. The V end lost 8 bases, the J end lost 8 bases, and 10 bases lay between the germline ends. Germline V gives CDR1 SGHVS, CDR2 FNYEAQ. The CDR3 coding sequence is TGTGCCAGCGGCGGAGGGGATGAGCAGTTCTTC. Translating gives CASGGGDEQFF.

This sequence joins TRBV10-2 and TRBJ1-1; D is ambiguous. Germline CDR1 reads WSHSY; CDR2 reads SAAADI. V lost 6 bases and J lost 7, with 12 bases in between. This CDR3 is 12 amino acids long. CDR3 residues: CASRVETDEAFF. Here the CDR3 DNA reads TGCGCCAGCAGGGTTGAGACTGATGAAGCTTTCTTT.

This chain connects TRBV20-1 to TRBJ1-1; D is undetermined. V was pared by 7 bases and J by 6 bases, with 12 bases between. The CDR3 is made up of 11 amino acids. Germline V gene lookup returns CDR1 DFQATT and CDR2 SNEGSKA (reference sequence). Here the CDR3 reads CSVYTSPEAFF. CDR3 in DNA: TGCAGTGTATACACGAGTCCTGAAGCTTTCTTT.

The chain uses TRBV7-9 and TRBJ2-2; D is ambiguous. The CDR3 extends over 13 amino acids. Germline V gives CDR1 SEHNR, CDR2 FQNEAQ (reference sequence). The V end lost 2 bases, the J end lost 7 bases, and 8 bases lay between the germline ends. In DNA form, the CDR3 reads TGTGCCAGCAGCTTAACGTACGGCGGGGAGCTGTTTTTT. Residues: CASSLTYGGELFF.

The chain combines TRBV18 with TRBJ2-1, with D perhaps TRBD2 (5 bases). Germline V CDR1 and CDR2: KGHSH, LQKENI. The V and J ends lost 3 bases and 0 bases respectively, with 12 bases between them. This CDR3 region has 16 residues. The CDR3 coding sequence is TGTGCCAGCTCACCCGGACTGGGCGGCTCCTACAATGAGCAGTTCTTC. Translating it yields CASSPGLGGSYNEQFF.

The rearrangement joins TRBV28 to TRBJ2-7; TRBD2 matches 8 bases. This CDR3 has 15 residues. V gave up 4 bases and J gave up 2 bases; unmatched junction bases: 7. CDR1 is MDHEN, CDR2 SYDVKM, per germline. The CDR3 sequence is CASSSAGGLTYEQYF. The CDR3 region has the DNA TGTGCCAGCAGTTCCGCGGGAGGACTTACCTACGAGCAGTACTTC.